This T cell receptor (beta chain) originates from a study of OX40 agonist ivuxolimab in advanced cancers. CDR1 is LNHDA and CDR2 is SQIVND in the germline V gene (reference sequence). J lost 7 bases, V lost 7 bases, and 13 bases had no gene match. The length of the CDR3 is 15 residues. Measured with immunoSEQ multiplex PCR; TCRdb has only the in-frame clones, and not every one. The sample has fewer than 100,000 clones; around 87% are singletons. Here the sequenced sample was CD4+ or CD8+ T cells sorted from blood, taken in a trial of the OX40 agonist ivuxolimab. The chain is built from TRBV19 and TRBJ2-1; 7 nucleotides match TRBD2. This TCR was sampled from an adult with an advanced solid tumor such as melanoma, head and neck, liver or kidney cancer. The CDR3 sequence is CASTKRTSLENEQFF. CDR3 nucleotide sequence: TGTGCCAGTACCAAACGGACTAGTTTGGAGAATGAGCAGTTCTTC.